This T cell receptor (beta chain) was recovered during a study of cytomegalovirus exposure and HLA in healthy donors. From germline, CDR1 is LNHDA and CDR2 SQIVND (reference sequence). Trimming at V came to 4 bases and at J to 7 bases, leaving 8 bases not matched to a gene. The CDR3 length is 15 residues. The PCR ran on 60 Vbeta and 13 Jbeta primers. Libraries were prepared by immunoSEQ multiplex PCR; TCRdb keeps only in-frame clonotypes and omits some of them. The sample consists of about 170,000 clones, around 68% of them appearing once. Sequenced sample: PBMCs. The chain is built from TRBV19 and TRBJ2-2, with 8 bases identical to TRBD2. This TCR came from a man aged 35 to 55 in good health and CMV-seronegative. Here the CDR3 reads CASSTSGGLGGELFF. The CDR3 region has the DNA TGTGCCAGTAGTACCTCGGGAGGGCTGGGCGGGGAGCTGTTTTTT.